These 22 T cell receptor beta chains share one sample of origin, sequenced in a study of T cell responses to AZD1222 COVID-19 vaccine. Data came from immunoSEQ multiplex PCR; TCRdb stores just in-frame clones and leaves some out. The sample lists approximately 100,000 clones, about 93% occurring once. The material sequenced was peripheral blood, taken on day 0 of AZD1222 vaccination. These receptors came from an adult in good health.

This chain connects TRBV19 to TRBJ2-1; D gene unclear. The CDR3 length is 13 residues. Germline values: CDR1 LNHDA, CDR2 SQIVND (reference sequence). The V end lost 5 bases, the J end lost 2 bases, and 7 bases lay between the germline ends. CDR3 protein: CASSSDTYNEQFF. The DNA of the CDR3 is TGTGCCAGTAGTTCTGATACCTACAATGAGCAGTTCTTC.

V usage is TRBV7-9 and J usage is TRBJ1-2, with 7 bases aligning to TRBD1. V lost 5 bases to trimming and J lost 8 bases; unmatched junction nucleotides: 11. Germline CDR1 reads SEHNR; CDR2 reads FQNEAQ (reference sequence). This CDR3 has 14 residues. The CDR3, as DNA: TGTGCCAGCAGCCGAGGGACAGCGCCCTTCGGCTACACCTTC. This codes for CASSRGTAPFGYTF.

The V and J genes are TRBV6-2 or TRBV6-3 and TRBJ2-3; TRBD2 is a possible D gene (5 bases). CDR3 length: 16 residues. V shed 3 bases and J shed 5 bases, with 18 bases lying between them. Germline V gene sequence: CDR1 MNHEY, CDR2 SVGEGT. This CDR3 is CASSYRPGSAEDTQYF. CDR3 DNA: TGTGCCAGCAGTTATCGTCCGGGATCGGCGGAAGATACGCAGTATTTT.

Only one count was recorded for this clone. The chain recombines TRBV18 with TRBJ1-5; a weak D match, TRBD1 (6 bases). CDR1 and CDR2 (germline): KGHSH, LQKENI. Trimming took 6 bases from V and 1 from J, leaving 13 bases between them. The CDR3 sequence is 15 residues long. CDR3 protein: CASSEAGASNQPQHF. Written as DNA, the CDR3 is TGTGCCAGCTCGGAAGCGGGGGCAAGCAATCAGCCCCAGCATTTT.

The CDR3 spells CASSTPAGVEWYTEAFF. In DNA form, the CDR3 reads TGTGCCAGCAGCACCCCAGCGGGGGTAGAATGGTACACTGAAGCTTTCTTT. The chain has TRBV5-6 and TRBJ1-1, with D possibly TRBD1 on 5 matching bases. The CDR3 loop spans 17 amino acids. The germline V gene has CDR1 SGHDT and CDR2 YYEEEE. With 4 bases removed from V and 3 bases from J, the gap between germline ends came to 22 bases.

The V gene is TRBV7-3, the J gene TRBJ1-1; the D gene is possibly TRBD1 (5 bases). The germline gives CDR1 SGHTA, CDR2 FQGTGA. The CDR3 runs to 14 residues. Trimming took 2 bases from V and 3 from J, leaving 10 bases between them. CDR3 amino acids: CASSLFVGDTEAFF. Here the CDR3 DNA reads TGTGCCAGCAGCTTATTCGTAGGGGACACTGAAGCTTTCTTT.

Only one count was recorded for this clone. This chain uses TRBV27 with TRBJ1-1; no definite D call. CDR1 and CDR2 (germline): MNHEY, SMNVEV (reference sequence). V lost 6 bases to trimming and J lost 0 bases, with 14 bases between them. The CDR3 loop spans 15 amino acids. Here the CDR3 DNA reads TGTGCCAGCAGACACGAAGGCAGAATGAACACTGAAGCTTTCTTT. Translating it yields CASRHEGRMNTEAFF.

The gene calls are TRBV6-5 and TRBJ1-3; D is unresolved. This CDR3 contains 14 residues. The V end was cut by 5 bases, the J end by 4 bases, with 12 bases between. Germline V gene data show CDR1 as MNHEY and CDR2 as SVGAGI. CDR3 sequence: CASSPYRSGNTIYF. DNA of the CDR3: TGTGCCAGCAGTCCTTATAGGTCCGGAAACACCATATATTTT.

This clone was detected once. The rearrangement joins TRBV19 to TRBJ1-5, with D tentatively TRBD1 (6 bases). Trimming pared 1 base from V and 6 bases from J, leaving 10 bases between. The length of the CDR3 is 14 residues. Per the germline V gene, CDR1 is LNHDA and CDR2 is SQIVND (reference sequence). CDR3 sequence: CASSIGTRGQPQHF. CDR3 nucleotide sequence: TGTGCCAGTAGTATAGGAACCAGGGGTCAGCCCCAGCATTTT.

V usage is TRBV7-9 and J usage is TRBJ2-2, with 10 positions matching TRBD1. The length of the CDR3 is 17 residues. With V trimmed by 2 bases and J by 4 bases, 7 bases remained unmatched. Germline V CDR1 and CDR2: SEHNR, FQNEAQ (reference sequence). The CDR3 reads CASSLRIRDRGTGELFF. The CDR3 DNA follows: TGTGCCAGCAGCTTAAGGATACGGGACAGGGGCACCGGGGAGCTGTTTTTT.

In this sample, this clone turned up once. The chain carries TRBV15 and TRBJ2-5; D is unresolved. CDR3 size: 13 residues. The V gene lost 5 bases and the J gene lost 5 bases, with 12 bases spanning the gap. Germline values: CDR1 LNHNV, CDR2 YYDKDF (reference sequence). As DNA, the CDR3 is TGTGCCACCAGCTCGGTGGAGACGGAGACCCAGTACTTC. Its protein product is CATSSVETETQYF.

This rearrangement joins TRBV13 to TRBJ2-7, with no clear D. V gave up 5 bases and J gave up 4 bases, with 9 bases separating them. The CDR3 runs 12 residues. CDR1 is PRHDT and CDR2 is FYEKMQ in the germline V gene (reference sequence). CDR3 residues: CASSPCGYEQYF. CDR3 nucleotides: TGTGCCAGCAGCCCCTGCGGTTACGAGCAGTACTTC.

The chain is built from TRBV11-1 and TRBJ1-1; the D is unclear. V shed 2 bases and J shed 5 bases, with 12 bases lying between them. The germline CDR1 and CDR2 sequences are SGHAT and FQDESV (reference sequence). This CDR3 contains 14 residues. CDR3 protein: CASSLTGSWTEAFF. As DNA, the CDR3 is TGTGCCAGCAGCTTAACGGGGTCATGGACTGAAGCTTTCTTT. The complete variable domain, with remaining parts taken from reference TRBV11-1 and TRBJ1-1, reads EAEVAQSPRYKITEKSQAVAFWCDPISGHATLYWYRQILGQGPELLVQFQDESVVDDSQLPKDRFSAERLKGVDSTLKIQPAELGDSAMYLCASSLTGSWTEAFFGQGTRLTVV.

This chain uses TRBV9 with TRBJ1-1; D gene ambiguous. V shed 3 bases and J shed 3 bases, with 6 bases lying between them. Germline V gives CDR1 SGDLS, CDR2 YYNGEE. CDR3 length: 12 residues. The CDR3 DNA sequence: TGTGCCAGCAGCGCATCGGACACTGAAGCTTTCTTT. It specifies CASSASDTEAFF.

V gene TRBV6-5 combines with J gene TRBJ1-1; no clear D gene. The V end lost 3 bases, the J end lost 5 bases, and 10 bases lay between the germline ends. CDR3 length: 13 amino acids. CDR1 is MNHEY and CDR2 is SVGAGI in the germline V gene. The CDR3 loop is CASSYRTTTEAFF. The CDR3, as DNA: TGTGCCAGCAGTTATCGGACGACTACTGAAGCTTTCTTT.

The chain recombines TRBV5-6 with TRBJ1-1; D may be TRBD1 (6 bases). The CDR3 sequence is 12 residues long. V was cut by 7 bases and J by 10 bases, with 17 bases left in between. Germline assignment: CDR1 SGHDT and CDR2 YYEEEE. The CDR3 DNA reads TGTGCCAGCCTCGTAGGGGGATCGGGAGCTTTCTTT. Translation gives CASLVGGSGAFF.

As to this clone: Additional DNA sequences in this sample encode the identical CDR3. The chain carries TRBV19 and TRBJ1-5; D unclear. Between the trimmed V and J ends, which lost 3 bases and 4 bases, there was a span of 7 bases. This CDR3 spans 13 amino acids. The germline V gene encodes CDR1 LNHDA and CDR2 SQIVND (reference sequence). Written as DNA, the CDR3 is TGTGCCAGTAGTATCGGAGGAAATCAGCCCCAGCATTTT. It specifies CASSIGGNQPQHF.

This chain connects TRBV7-9 to TRBJ1-1; D possibly corresponds to TRBD1 (5 bases). The CDR3 runs 12 residues. The V and J ends lost 2 bases and 7 bases respectively, with 8 bases between them. Germline CDR1 reads SEHNR; CDR2 reads FQNEAQ (reference sequence). The CDR3 here is CASSLWGNEAFF. CDR3 nucleotides: TGTGCCAGCAGCTTATGGGGGAATGAAGCTTTCTTT.

This clone was counted between two and nine times. The J gene is TRBJ1-2, the V gene TRBV19; possible D gene TRBD1, 6 bases. This CDR3 has 12 amino acids. Germline V gene data show CDR1 as LNHDA and CDR2 as SQIVND (reference sequence). V shed 4 bases and J shed 4 bases, with 7 bases lying between them. This chain's CDR3 is CASSNRAYGYTF. CDR3 sequence (DNA): TGTGCCAGTAGTAACAGGGCCTATGGCTACACCTTC.

The chain combines TRBV19 with TRBJ2-3; 11 positions match TRBD2. The J segment lost 1 base and the V segment lost 6 bases, leaving 3 bases of the junction unmatched. The CDR3 runs to 15 residues. Germline V gene data show CDR1 as LNHDA and CDR2 as SQIVND (reference sequence). CDR3 nucleotide sequence: TGTGCCAGTAGCACGACTAGCGGGGGCACAGATACGCAGTATTTT. Translated: CASSTTSGGTDTQYF.

This chain joins TRBV27 and TRBJ1-6; tentative D call: TRBD1 (5 bases). Trimming took 0 bases from V and 5 from J, leaving 11 bases between them. The CDR3 contains 16 residues. CDR1 is MNHEY and CDR2 is SMNVEV in the germline V gene (reference sequence). Written as DNA, the CDR3 is TGTGCCAGCAGTTTATCGTGGGGGATCGATAATTCACCCCTCCACTTT. Amino acid sequence: CASSLSWGIDNSPLHF.

This sequence joins TRBV7-9 and TRBJ2-6; perhaps TRBD1 as D (6 bases). Germline lookup yields CDR1 SEHNR and CDR2 FQNEAQ (reference sequence). With 1 base removed from V and 0 bases from J, the gap between germline ends came to 13 bases. The CDR3 has 18 residues. As DNA, the CDR3 is TGTGCCAGCAGCTTAGAAGGACAGTTCGGCTCTGGGGCCAACGTCCTGACTTTC. Translating it yields CASSLEGQFGSGANVLTF.